The rows below give T cell receptor beta chains drawn from one sample of a study of T cells after yellow fever vaccination. Via MiXCR, TCRdb re-called the 5' RACE reads, giving one row per CDR3 protein. The sample consists of 50,000 to 60,000 distinct CDR3 sequences, about 5% of them appearing once. Source: PBMCs, either bulk or a sorted T-cell subset (CD4+, CD8+, memory, or dextramer-sorted; not recorded which), taken on the day of the yellow fever booster vaccination. These receptors were taken from a man aged 18 to 29 who received the YFV17D yellow fever vaccine. CDR3s include the opening cysteine and the closing phenylalanine or tryptophan. The D gene is left open where the match is weak. Expanded clones are given a class, and other clones once, few, many or no size at all.

NA	TRBJ1-1	NA	TRBV18	CASSHNDGGTEAFF	TGTGCCAGCTCACACAACGATGGGGGCACTGAAGCTTTCTTT
NA	TRBJ1-1	many	TRBV20-1	CSARPYTDTEAFF	TGCAGTGCTCGACCCTACACAGACACTGAAGCTTTCTTT
TRBD2	TRBJ2-1	few	TRBV7-8	CASSSTSGAYNEQFF	TGTGCCAGCAGCTCCACTAGCGGAGCTTACAATGAGCAGTTCTTC
NA	TRBJ1-2	few	TRBV6-5	CASRMGAGGIYGYTF	TGTGCCAGCAGGATGGGAGCGGGGGGAATCTATGGCTACACCTTC
TRBD2	TRBJ2-5	NA	TRBV5-4	CASSREGLAGGETQYF	TGTGCCAGCAGCCGGGAGGGACTAGCGGGGGGGGAGACCCAGTACTTC
NA	TRBJ1-1	NA	TRBV11-2	CASSFDSTGRMAFF	TGTGCCAGCAGCTTTGATTCAACAGGGCGGATGGCTTTCTTT
NA	TRBJ2-2	many	TRBV12-3/TRBV12-4	CASSFRSENTGELFF	TGTGCCAGCAGTTTTAGATCAGAGAACACCGGGGAGCTGTTTTTT
TRBD2	TRBJ2-7	large	TRBV7-9	CASSAPAGVGEQYF	TGTGCCAGCAGCGCCCCAGCGGGGGTCGGCGAGCAGTACTTC
TRBD1	TRBJ1-6	many	TRBV6-5	CASSYTLQQGVGSPLHF	TGTGCCAGCAGTTACACCCTCCAACAGGGGGTCGGTTCACCCCTCCACTTT
NA	TRBJ2-1	NA	TRBV7-2	CASSLAVRPDEQFF	TGTGCCAGCAGCTTAGCGGTGAGGCCCGATGAGCAGTTCTTC
TRBD2	TRBJ2-3	few	TRBV7-3	CASSLNGGGGPDTQYF	TGTGCCAGCAGCTTAAATGGTGGCGGGGGGCCAGATACGCAGTATTTT
TRBD1	TRBJ1-1	many	TRBV20-1	CSARRQGEEAFF	TGCAGTGCTAGAAGACAGGGGGAAGAAGCTTTCTTT
NA	TRBJ1-2	many	TRBV27	CASSRAFTPFYGYTF	TGTGCCAGCAGCAGGGCGTTTACGCCATTCTATGGCTACACCTTC
NA	TRBJ1-1	few	TRBV7-9	CASSLPGGATNTEAFF	TGTGCCAGCAGCTTACCCGGCGGGGCAACGAACACTGAAGCTTTCTTT
NA	TRBJ2-1	many	TRBV5-6	CASSLFPPRDPYNEQFF	TGTGCCAGCAGCTTGTTCCCGCCTAGAGACCCCTACAATGAGCAGTTCTTC
NA	TRBJ2-4	many	TRBV6-2/TRBV6-3	CASSSRSTRDAKNIQYF	TGTGCCAGCAGCAGCCGGAGCACAAGAGATGCCAAAAACATTCAGTACTTC
NA	TRBJ1-2	NA	TRBV6-5	CASSYSRNYGYTF	TGTGCCAGCAGTTACTCGAGGAACTATGGCTACACCTTC
NA	TRBJ2-1	many	TRBV5-1	CASSLEQASYNEQFF	TGCGCCAGCAGCTTGGAGCAGGCGTCCTACAATGAGCAGTTCTTC